The rows below give T cell receptor beta chains drawn from one sample of a study of blood T cell repertoires in COVID-19. Some clones are missing from TCRdb's copy, which holds only in-frame ones; the method was immunoSEQ multiplex PCR. The data hold about 120,000 clones, with approximately 71% observed a single time. The source material was peripheral blood. These receptors all come from a human donor in a cohort sampled during active COVID-19. The CDR3 runs from the conserved cysteine through the conserved F or W. A D gene is named only where the DNA matches it firmly. Some rows have no size entry. The others give once, few or many, or a class for an expanded clone.

V gene: TRBV28
clone size: NA
D gene: TRBD1
J gene: TRBJ2-7
CDR3 DNA: TGTGCCAGCAGGGATCGGACAGGGGATTTCTACGAGCAGTACTTC
CDR3 protein: CASRDRTGDFYEQYF

V gene: TRBV6-5
clone size: few
D gene: TRBD2
J gene: TRBJ2-1
CDR3 DNA: TGTGCCAGCTTGAGCGGGGAATCCTACAATGAGCAGTTCTTC
CDR3 protein: CASLSGESYNEQFF

V gene: TRBV3-1/TRBV3-2
clone size: NA
D gene: TRBD1
J gene: TRBJ2-7
CDR3 DNA: TGTGCCAGCAGCCAAGATGGGACAGGGCGCCCCGGGGACGAGCAGTACTTC
CDR3 protein: CASSQDGTGRPGDEQYF

V gene: TRBV15
clone size: NA
D gene: NA
J gene: TRBJ1-2
CDR3 DNA: TGTGCCACCAGCAGAGGAGTTAACTATGGCTACACCTTC
CDR3 protein: CATSRGVNYGYTF

V gene: TRBV15
clone size: NA
D gene: NA
J gene: TRBJ2-4
CDR3 DNA: TGTGCCACCGTTCAGGGGGGTTCACAAAACATTCAGTACTTC
CDR3 protein: CATVQGGSQNIQYF

V gene: TRBV2
clone size: NA
D gene: NA
J gene: TRBJ2-6
CDR3 DNA: TGTGCCAGCAGTGAAGTGAGGAGCTCTGGGGCCAACGTCCTGACTTTC
CDR3 protein: CASSEVRSSGANVLTF

V gene: TRBV20-1
clone size: NA
D gene: TRBD1
J gene: TRBJ1-2
CDR3 DNA: TGCAGTACGTCCGGGACAGTAGGCTACACCTTC
CDR3 protein: CSTSGTVGYTF

V gene: TRBV7-3
clone size: NA
D gene: TRBD1
J gene: TRBJ2-3
CDR3 DNA: TGTGCCAGCAGCTTGGTAGACAGGGTCAACACAGATACGCAGTATTTT
CDR3 protein: CASSLVDRVNTDTQYF

V gene: TRBV5-4
clone size: NA
D gene: NA
J gene: TRBJ2-6
CDR3 DNA: TGTGCCAGCAGCTTGCAGGGAACGCCACGTGCTGGGGCCAACGTCCTGACTTTC
CDR3 protein: CASSLQGTPRAGANVLTF

V gene: TRBV18
clone size: NA
D gene: NA
J gene: TRBJ1-1
CDR3 DNA: TGTGCCAGCTCACAGGGGGTTCTTTCGAACACTGAAGCTTTCTTT
CDR3 protein: CASSQGVLSNTEAFF